A single sample gave rise to the 14 T cell receptor beta chains below, sequenced in a study of blood T cells in healthy people across ages. The second PCR ran roughly 6 to 12 cycles with a sample-barcoded 5' primer and J-beta primers. TCRdb processed the 5' RACE reads anew with MiXCR; each CDR3 protein has one entry. The sample has about 1.1 million distinct CDR3 sequences; approximately 38% are singletons. Material: blood. Receptors originate from a man younger than 35 in good health.

This clonotype has a handful of counts. The rearrangement links TRBV4-1 to TRBJ1-1; D remains unclear. This CDR3 is 14 amino acids long. Germline CDR1 and CDR2: MGHRA and YSYEKL. Trimming cost V 1 base and J 4 bases, with 10 bases left between them. CDR3 bases: TGCGCCAGCAGCCAAGTGGATCAGGTCACTGAAGCTTTCTTT. Translated: CASSQVDQVTEAFF.

In regard to this clonotype: Relative to the germline gene, one junction end is altered; a read error may explain this. The chain uses TRBV10-3 and TRBJ1-1; 8 bases are a match to TRBD1. CDR3 length: 15 residues. Per germline, CDR1 ENHRY and CDR2 SYGVKD. The CDR3 region is CAIRMGQEGNTGAFF. CDR3 coding DNA: TGTGCCATCAGGATGGGACAGGAAGGGAACACTGGAGCTTTCTTT.

This clonotype occurred a few times. This chain uses TRBV6-5 with TRBJ1-2, with a weak D call TRBD1 (5 bases). Per the germline V gene, CDR1 is MNHEY and CDR2 is SVGAGI. The CDR3 is made up of 15 amino acids. The V end was cut by 6 bases, the J end by 7 bases, with 21 bases between. The DNA for the CDR3 is TGTGCCAGCAGCTCCAACGGGGGGGTAGCATTTGGCTACACCTTC. This codes for CASSSNGGVAFGYTF.

This clonotype was observed many times. The chain joins TRBV29-1 to TRBJ2-3, with D possibly matching TRBD2 (5 bases). Trimming shortened V by 6 bases and J by 0 bases, and 16 bases separated the two germline ends. Germline CDR1 SQVTM, CDR2 ANQGSEA. The CDR3 length is 15 residues. Written as DNA, the CDR3 is TGCAGCGTCGCCCGGGATGGAGTAAGCACAGATACGCAGTATTTT. This gives the protein CSVARDGVSTDTQYF.

This clonotype has only a few counts. This chain connects TRBV9 to TRBJ2-1; TRBD2 matches at 13 bases. With the DNA end fitting TRBJ2-7 better, the J assignment may be wrong. Germline V gene data show CDR1 as SGDLS and CDR2 as YYNGEE. The CDR3 consists of 20 residues. The CDR3 region has the DNA TGTGCCAGCAGCGGACGACTTCCGACTAGCGGGGGGAGCTCCTACAATGAGCAGTACTTC. As protein: CASSGRLPTSGGSSYNEQYF.

This clonotype was seen a handful of times. CDR3 DNA: TGTGCCACCAGCAGTGCAGGGATTAGCGGGGAGCTGTTTTTT. Residues: CATSSAGISGELFF. The chain recombines TRBV15 with TRBJ2-2, with D possibly TRBD1 on 5 matching bases. This CDR3 comprises 14 residues. Germline-derived CDR1 and CDR2 are LNHNV and YYDKDF (reference sequence). Trimming removed 3 bases at V and 7 bases at J, with 12 bases between.

The chain employs TRBV13 and TRBJ2-1; no clear D gene. The DNA end is more similar to TRBJ2-7, so the J call may be wrong. The CDR3 is made up of 15 amino acids. CDR1 is PRHDT and CDR2 is FYEKMQ in the germline V gene (reference sequence). The CDR3 sequence is CASSYKPANLYEQYF. Written as DNA, the CDR3 is TGTGCCAGCAGCTACAAACCGGCCAACCTCTACGAGCAGTACTTC.

V usage is TRBV9 and J usage is TRBJ2-2; D gene unclear. Trimming cost V 4 bases and J 4 bases, with 11 bases left between them. This CDR3 has 14 amino acids. CDR1 is SGDLS, CDR2 YYNGEE, per germline. CDR3 region: CASSRPRGTGELFF. The CDR3 nucleotides read TGTGCCAGCAGCCGACCCCGAGGCACCGGGGAGCTGTTTTTT.

In its sample, this clonotype was seen a few times. The V and J genes are TRBV12-3 or TRBV12-4 and TRBJ1-5; 7 nucleotides line up with TRBD1. This CDR3 spans 15 amino acids. J was trimmed by 5 bases and V by 4 bases; bases with no gene match: 8. The CDR3 nucleotides read TGTGCCAGCAGTTCAATCAGGACAGGAGATCAGCCCCAGCATTTT. Translation: CASSSIRTGDQPQHF.

The CDR3 nucleotides are TGTGCCAGCAGCCAAGTTTCGACTAGCGCACAAGAGACCCAGTACTTC. Protein sequence: CASSQVSTSAQETQYF. The chain links TRBV4-2 to TRBJ2-5, with 8 nucleotides matching TRBD2. The germline V gene encodes CDR1 LGHNA and CDR2 YNFKEQ. V gave up 1 base and J gave up 2 bases; unmatched junction bases: 6. There are 16 residues in the CDR3.

The chain links TRBV7-6 to TRBJ2-5; 9 bases are shared with TRBD2. From germline, CDR1 is SGHVS and CDR2 FNYEAQ. The CDR3 has 16 amino acids. V gave up 1 base and J gave up 5 bases; unmatched junction bases: 8. The CDR3 sequence is CASSLELAGIMETQYF. For the CDR3, the DNA is TGTGCCAGCAGCTTAGAGCTAGCGGGGATCATGGAGACCCAGTACTTC.

This clonotype has a handful of counts. In nucleotides, the CDR3 is TGTGCCAGCAGCCCCGGCTGGGGGGAAGAAAAACTGTTTTTT. Translation gives CASSPGWGEEKLFF. The chain carries TRBV9 and TRBJ1-4; D may be TRBD1 (5 bases). The germline V and J ends were trimmed by 4 bases and 8 bases, with 15 bases remaining between them. Germline V lookup: CDR1 SGDLS, CDR2 YYNGEE. The CDR3 extends over 14 amino acids.

This clonotype was detected once. J is TRBJ2-3 and V is TRBV20-1, with unresolved D. V lost 2 bases to trimming and J lost 6 bases, with 21 bases between them. CDR1 is DFQATT, CDR2 SNEGSKA, per germline (reference sequence). The CDR3 is 16 residues long. The CDR3 DNA is TGCAGTGCTAGATCAAAATCTCCGTGGGAATCGGATACGCAGTATTTT. This sequence encodes CSARSKSPWESDTQYF.

This clonotype appeared a few times. At one of its ends the junction is not consistent with the germline gene, which may arise from a read error. The J gene is TRBJ2-1, the V gene TRBV7-7; TRBD1 might be the D (6 bases). Germline V gene lookup returns CDR1 SSHAT and CDR2 FNYEAQ (reference sequence). The CDR3 spans 14 residues. The CDR3 coding sequence is TGTGCTAGCAGCCCGGGACATAGATACAATGAGCAGTTCTTC. Its protein is CASSPGHRYNEQFF.